These 9 T cell receptor beta chains originate from one sample sequenced in a study of blood T cell repertoires in COVID-19. Only in-frame clones appear in the TCRdb table, and some are missing; sequencing was by immunoSEQ multiplex PCR. The table records about 200,000 clones, 80% to 90% of them present only once. Sequencing was done on a sample of peripheral blood. All receptors derive from a woman in her seventies with active or convalescent COVID-19.

The chain is built from TRBV6-1 and TRBJ1-2; no definite D call. Germline CDR1 is MNHNS and CDR2 is SASEGT. Trimming took 0 bases from V and 0 from J, leaving 5 bases between them. The CDR3 covers 14 residues. The CDR3 bases are TGTGCCAGCAGTGAAGCAACAGCTAACTATGGCTACACCTTC. As protein: CASSEATANYGYTF.

The gene calls are TRBV2 and TRBJ1-2, with D possibly TRBD1 on 5 matching bases. CDR1 and CDR2 from the germline V gene are SNHLY and FYNNEI. The CDR3 extends over 12 amino acids. Trimming cost V 6 bases and J 7 bases, with 12 bases left between them. Here the CDR3 DNA reads TGTGCCAGCAGGCCAGGGTTGGGTGGCTACACCTTC. It is translated as CASRPGLGGYTF.

The chain has TRBV5-1 and TRBJ2-7, with 7 bases aligning to TRBD1. The CDR3 spans 14 residues. With 3 bases clipped from V and 2 bases from J, the junction kept 5 bases outside the gene matches. From germline, CDR1 is SGHRS and CDR2 YFSETQ. The CDR3 coding sequence is TGCGCCAGCAGCTCCGCTGGACAGGCCTACGAGCAGTACTTC. This sequence encodes CASSSAGQAYEQYF.

This chain connects TRBV19 to TRBJ1-5; D may be TRBD1 (5 bases). Trimming pared 3 bases from V and 4 bases from J, leaving 22 bases between. The CDR3 runs to 18 residues. The germline CDR1 and CDR2 sequences are LNHDA and SQIVND (reference sequence). CDR3 residues: CASSMDGTSGWENQPQHF. The CDR3 DNA reads as TGTGCCAGTAGTATGGACGGGACTTCCGGATGGGAAAATCAGCCCCAGCATTTT.

The chain joins TRBV7-9 to TRBJ2-5; no definite D call. V lost 2 bases, J lost 2 bases, and 15 bases lay in between. Germline V lookup: CDR1 SEHNR, CDR2 FQNEAQ (reference sequence). This CDR3 has 16 amino acids. CDR3 sequence: CASSLIVTASQETQYF. CDR3 bases: TGTGCCAGCAGCTTAATTGTGACTGCATCGCAAGAGACCCAGTACTTC.

The V gene is TRBV27, the J gene TRBJ2-7, with TRBD1 identical over 8 bases. J was trimmed by 2 bases and V by 6 bases; bases with no gene match: 0. There are 12 residues in the CDR3. CDR1 is MNHEY, CDR2 SMNVEV, per germline (reference sequence). The CDR3: CASRDRAYEQYF. The CDR3 region has the DNA TGTGCCAGCAGGGACAGGGCCTACGAGCAGTACTTC.

This sequence joins TRBV7-6 and TRBJ1-4, with 7 bases fitting TRBD1. Per the germline V gene, CDR1 is SGHVS and CDR2 is FNYEAQ. After removal of 2 bases from V and 5 bases from J, the junction contained 5 bases not matched to a gene. There are 15 residues in the CDR3. CDR3 bases: TGTGCCAGCAGCTTAACGGGACAGAGAAATGAAAAACTGTTTTTT. Encoded protein: CASSLTGQRNEKLFF.

The chain has TRBV5-6 and TRBJ2-1; 9 nucleotides line up with TRBD1. This CDR3 has 17 amino acids. CDR1 and CDR2 (germline): SGHDT, YYEEEE. Trimming cost V 4 bases and J 4 bases; bases outside gene matches: 12. In DNA, the CDR3 is TGTGCCAGCAGCCGAAAAGACAGGGGGATTCGTTACAATGAGCAGTTCTTC. Its protein is CASSRKDRGIRYNEQFF.

The chain combines TRBV30 with TRBJ1-3; no reliable D call. This CDR3 has 14 amino acids. Trimming shortened V by 2 bases and J by 0 bases, and 8 bases separated the two germline ends. Germline V lookup: CDR1 GTSNPN, CDR2 SVGIG (reference sequence). The CDR3 sequence is CAWSLGSSGNTIYF. DNA of the CDR3: TGTGCCTGGAGTTTGGGGAGCTCTGGAAACACCATATATTTT. Drawing the rest from reference TRBV30 and TRBJ1-3, the complete variable domain is SQTIHQWPATLVQPVGSPLSLECTVEGTSNPNLYWYRQAAGRGLQLLFYSVGIGQISSEVPQNLSASRPQDRQFILSSKKLLLSDSGFYLCAWSLGSSGNTIYFGEGSWLTVV.